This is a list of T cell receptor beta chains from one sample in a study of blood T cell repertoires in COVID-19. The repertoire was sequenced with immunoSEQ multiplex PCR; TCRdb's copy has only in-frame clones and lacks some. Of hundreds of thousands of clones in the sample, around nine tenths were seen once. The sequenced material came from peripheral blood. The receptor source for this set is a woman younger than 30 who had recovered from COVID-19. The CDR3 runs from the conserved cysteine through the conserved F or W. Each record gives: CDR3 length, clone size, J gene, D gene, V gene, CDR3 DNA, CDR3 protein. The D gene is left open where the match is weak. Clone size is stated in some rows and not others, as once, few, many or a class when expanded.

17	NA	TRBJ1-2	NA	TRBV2	TGTGCCAGCAGTGTAGGGTCAGGGTCCCTCTTGAACTATGGCTACACCTTC	CASSVGSGSLLNYGYTF
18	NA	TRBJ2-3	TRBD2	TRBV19	TGTGCCAGTAGTATAGTGGGTAGCGGGAGACCCGGCGCAGATACGCAGTATTTT	CASSIVGSGRPGADTQYF
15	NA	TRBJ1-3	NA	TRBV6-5	TGTGCCAGCAGTTACTCGAGAGACTCTGGAAACACCATATATTTT	CASSYSRDSGNTIYF
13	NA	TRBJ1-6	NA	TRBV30	TGTGCCTGGACGGGGGACCGGGATTCACCCCTCCACTTT	CAWTGDRDSPLHF
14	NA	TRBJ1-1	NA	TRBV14	TGTGCCAGCAGCCAGTGGCTTACCGGGACTGAAGCTTTCTTT	CASSQWLTGTEAFF
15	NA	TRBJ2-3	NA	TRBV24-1	TGTGCCACCAGTGATTTGCGTCAGGGCCCAGATACGCAGTATTTT	CATSDLRQGPDTQYF
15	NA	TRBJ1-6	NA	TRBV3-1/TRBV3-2	TGTGCCAGCAGCCAACTAAGTCAGGTCCGTTCACCCCTCCACTTT	CASSQLSQVRSPLHF
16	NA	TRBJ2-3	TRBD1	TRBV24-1	TGTGCCACCAGTGACGTCCCAGGGGGCAGCACAGATACGCAGTATTTT	CATSDVPGGSTDTQYF
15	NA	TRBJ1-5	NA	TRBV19	TGTGCCAGTATCGCAGGGGTTTATAGCAATCAGCCCCAGCATTTT	CASIAGVYSNQPQHF
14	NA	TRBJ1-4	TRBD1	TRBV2	TGTGCCAGCAGCCGCGACAGGGGATGGGAAAAACTGTTTTTT	CASSRDRGWEKLFF
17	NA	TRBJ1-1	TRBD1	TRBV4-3	TGCGCCAGCAGCCAAGATCCCTACGGGACAGGGAACACTGAAGCTTTCTTT	CASSQDPYGTGNTEAFF
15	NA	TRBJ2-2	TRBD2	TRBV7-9	TGTGCCAGCAGCTGGGGACTAGGGGATTCCGGGGAGCTGTTTTTT	CASSWGLGDSGELFF
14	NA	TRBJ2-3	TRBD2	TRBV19	TGTGCCAGTACCACGGGACTAAGCACAGATACGCAGTATTTT	CASTTGLSTDTQYF
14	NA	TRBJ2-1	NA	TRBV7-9	TGTGCCAGCTCCGCGGCTATGATTATCAATGAGCAGTTCTTC	CASSAAMIINEQFF
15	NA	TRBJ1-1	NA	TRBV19	TGTGCCAGTCGCACGCAGCCCCGGGGGAACACTGAAGCTTTCTTT	CASRTQPRGNTEAFF
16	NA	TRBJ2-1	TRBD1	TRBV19	TGTGCCAGTAGTCTCCAACCGGGACAGGGGAAGGATGAGCAGTTCTTC	CASSLQPGQGKDEQFF
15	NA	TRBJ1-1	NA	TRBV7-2	TGTGCCAGCAGCTTAGACTGGACAGACGGGACTGAAGCTTTCTTT	CASSLDWTDGTEAFF
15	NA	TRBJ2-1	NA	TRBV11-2	TGTGCCAGCAGCTTGAGGGCTTTGTCCTACAATGAGCAGTTCTTC	CASSLRALSYNEQFF
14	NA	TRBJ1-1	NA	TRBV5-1	TGCGCCAGCAGCTTGGTGCGGGGGGGCACTGAAGCTTTCTTT	CASSLVRGGTEAFF
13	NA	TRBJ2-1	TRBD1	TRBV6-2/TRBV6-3	TGTGCCAGCAGCCCCGGGACAGACAATGAGCAGTTCTTC	CASSPGTDNEQFF
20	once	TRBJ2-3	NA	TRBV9	TGTGCCAGCAGCATAACTGCGGGGATTGCGGATATCATTAGCACAGATACGCAGTATTTT	CASSITAGIADIISTDTQYF
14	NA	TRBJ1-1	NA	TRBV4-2	TGTGCCAGCAGCCAAGATGGGGGCCGCACTGAAGCTTTCTTT	CASSQDGGRTEAFF
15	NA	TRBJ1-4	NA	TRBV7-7	TGTGCCAGCAGCTTAACTGATGCAACTAATGAAAAACTGTTTTTT	CASSLTDATNEKLFF
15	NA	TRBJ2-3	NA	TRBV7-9	TGTGCCAGCAGCTATGCCCTAGGGAGCGCAGATACGCAGTATTTT	CASSYALGSADTQYF
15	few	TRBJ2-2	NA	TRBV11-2	TGTGCCAGCAGCACCAGACTAGCGAACACCGGGGAGCTGTTTTTT	CASSTRLANTGELFF
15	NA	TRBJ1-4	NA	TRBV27	TGTGCCAGCAGTTTTGGGCCGGGGAGTAATGAAAAACTGTTTTTT	CASSFGPGSNEKLFF
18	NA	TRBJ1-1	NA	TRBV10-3	TGTGCCATCAGTGAGTCGACTCTGGGAGATCCCGCGAATACTGAAGCTTTCTTT	CAISESTLGDPANTEAFF
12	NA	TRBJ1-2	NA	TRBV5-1	TGCGCCAGCAGCTTGGAAGGAGGGTCGAACACCTTC	CASSLEGGSNTF
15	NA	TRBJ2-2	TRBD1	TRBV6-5	TGTGCCAGCAGTTACACGAGACAGGGGAGCGGGGAGCTGTTTTTT	CASSYTRQGSGELFF
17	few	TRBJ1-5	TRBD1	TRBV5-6	TGTGCCAGCAGCCCAACCAAGAACAGGGGGTCCAATCAGCCCCAGCATTTT	CASSPTKNRGSNQPQHF
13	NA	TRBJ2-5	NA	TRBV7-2	TGTGCCAGCAGCTTCCACAGGCAAGAGACCCAGTACTTC	CASSFHRQETQYF
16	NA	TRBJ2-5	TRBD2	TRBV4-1	TGCGCCAGCAGCCAAGAGGGGACTAGGAGTCAAGAGACCCAGTACTTC	CASSQEGTRSQETQYF
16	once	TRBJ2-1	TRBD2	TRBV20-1	TGCAGTGCTAGTCGACTAGCGGGGACCGTTCGGAATGAGCAGTTCTTC	CSASRLAGTVRNEQFF
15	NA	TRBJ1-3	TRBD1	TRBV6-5	TGTGCCAGCACCCCAGACGACAGGGCTGGAAACACCATATATTTT	CASTPDDRAGNTIYF
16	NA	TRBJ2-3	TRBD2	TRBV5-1	TGCGCCAGCAGCTTTCGTCCTAGCGGGATTACAGATACGCAGTATTTT	CASSFRPSGITDTQYF
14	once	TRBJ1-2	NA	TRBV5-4	TGTGCCAGCAGCCTGGGCCAGGCTAACTATGGCTACACCTTC	CASSLGQANYGYTF
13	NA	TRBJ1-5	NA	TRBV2	TGTGCCAGCAGTCCCCCCGGGGGGCAGCCCCAGCATTTT	CASSPPGGQPQHF
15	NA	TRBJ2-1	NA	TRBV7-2	TGTGCCAGCAGCGTCGGAGCTAGCGTCCCCAATGAGCAGTTCTTC	CASSVGASVPNEQFF
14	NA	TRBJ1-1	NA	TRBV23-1	TGCGCCAGCAGTCAGGATGGGGGGGTCACTGAAGCTTTCTTT	CASSQDGGVTEAFF
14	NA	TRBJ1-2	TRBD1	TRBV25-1	TGTGCCAGCAGTGATCCGGGACAGGGTTATGGCTACACCTTC	CASSDPGQGYGYTF
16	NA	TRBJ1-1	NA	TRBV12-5	TGTGCTAGTGGTTTGTCCTTCGGGGGGACCAACACTGAAGCTTTCTTT	CASGLSFGGTNTEAFF
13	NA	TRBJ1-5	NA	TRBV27	TGTGCCAGCAGTCCCAGGGCCCATCAGCCCCAGCATTTT	CASSPRAHQPQHF
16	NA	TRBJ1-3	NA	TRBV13	TGTGCCAGCAGCTTAGGGCCGGTCCTCTCTGGAAACACCATATATTTT	CASSLGPVLSGNTIYF
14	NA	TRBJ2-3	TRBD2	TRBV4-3	TGCGCCAGCAGCCGCTGGACTAGCGGGGATACGCAGTATTTT	CASSRWTSGDTQYF
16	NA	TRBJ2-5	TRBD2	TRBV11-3	TGTGCCAGCAGCCCCCGGAGGGGGACTAGGTCCGAGACCCAGTACTTC	CASSPRRGTRSETQYF